This TCR beta chain came from a study of blood T cell repertoires in COVID-19. Study summary: The United States, Italy and Spain were the sources of the acute and convalescent COVID-19 samples. In each case, the material was cDNA or gDNA derived from T cells, B-cell-depleted T cells, or PBMCs.

Per the study methods: Using reference gene primer amplification, nucleated cell counts were estimated. The data were produced by immunoSEQ multiplex PCR, yet TCRdb's version contains in-frame clones alone and is incomplete. Clone size and the V and J calls come from that table; the DNA yielded D and trimming. The sample lists roughly 120,000 clones; approximately 86% were seen once. The V gene end was trimmed by 4 bases and the J gene end by 1 base; junction bases not matched to a gene: 2. Germline V lookup: CDR1 SGHRS, CDR2 YFSETQ. CDR3 length: 14 residues. Details on this clone: This specimen includes other DNA sequences encoding the same CDR3.

Sequences were obtained from peripheral blood. The chain uses TRBV5-1 and TRBJ1-1; 9 nucleotides line up with TRBD1. This receptor was taken from a middle-aged man with acute or convalescent COVID-19. The CDR3 loop reads CASSRGQGNTEAFF. CDR3 coding DNA: TGCGCCAGCAGCCGGGGACAGGGGAACACTGAAGCTTTCTTT.